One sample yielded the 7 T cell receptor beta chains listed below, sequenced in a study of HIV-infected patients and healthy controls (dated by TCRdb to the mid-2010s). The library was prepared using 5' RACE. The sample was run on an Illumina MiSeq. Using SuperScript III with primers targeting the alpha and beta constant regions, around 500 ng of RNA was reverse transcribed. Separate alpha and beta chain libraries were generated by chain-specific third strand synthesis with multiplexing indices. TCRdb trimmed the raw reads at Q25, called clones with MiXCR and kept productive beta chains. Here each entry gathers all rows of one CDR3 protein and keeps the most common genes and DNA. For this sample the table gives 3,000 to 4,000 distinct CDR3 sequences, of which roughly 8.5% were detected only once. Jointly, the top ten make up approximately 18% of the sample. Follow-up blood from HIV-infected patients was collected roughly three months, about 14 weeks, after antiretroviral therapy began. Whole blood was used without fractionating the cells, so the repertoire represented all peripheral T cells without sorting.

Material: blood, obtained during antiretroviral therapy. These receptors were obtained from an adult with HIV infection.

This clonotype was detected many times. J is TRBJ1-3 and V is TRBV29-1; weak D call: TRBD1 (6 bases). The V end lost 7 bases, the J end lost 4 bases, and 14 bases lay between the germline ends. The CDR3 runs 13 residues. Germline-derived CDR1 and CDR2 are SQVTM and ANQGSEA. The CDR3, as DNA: TGCAGCGGACGGGGGGCTGCCGGAAACACCATATATTTT. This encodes CSGRGAAGNTIYF.

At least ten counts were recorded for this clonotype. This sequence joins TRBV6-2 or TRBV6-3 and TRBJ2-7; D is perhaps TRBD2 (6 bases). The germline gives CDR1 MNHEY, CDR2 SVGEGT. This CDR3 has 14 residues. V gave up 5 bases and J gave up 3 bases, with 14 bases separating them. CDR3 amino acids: CASSRTGLVYEQYF. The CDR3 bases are TGTGCCAGCAGTCGAACGGGACTCGTCTACGAGCAGTACTTC.

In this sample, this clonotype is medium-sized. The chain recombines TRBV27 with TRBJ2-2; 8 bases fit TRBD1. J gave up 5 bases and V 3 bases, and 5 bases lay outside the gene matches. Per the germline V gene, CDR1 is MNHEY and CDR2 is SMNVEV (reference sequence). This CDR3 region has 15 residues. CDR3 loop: CASSFSTGATGELFF. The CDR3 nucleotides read TGTGCCAGCAGTTTCTCGACAGGGGCGACCGGGGAGCTGTTTTTT.

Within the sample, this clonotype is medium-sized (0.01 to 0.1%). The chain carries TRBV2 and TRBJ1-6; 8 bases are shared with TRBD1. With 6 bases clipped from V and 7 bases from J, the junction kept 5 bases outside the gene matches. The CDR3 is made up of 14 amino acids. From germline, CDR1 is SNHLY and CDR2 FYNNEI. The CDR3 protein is CASSQGAQNSPLHF. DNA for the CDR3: TGTGCCAGCAGCCAGGGGGCTCAAAATTCACCCCTCCACTTT.

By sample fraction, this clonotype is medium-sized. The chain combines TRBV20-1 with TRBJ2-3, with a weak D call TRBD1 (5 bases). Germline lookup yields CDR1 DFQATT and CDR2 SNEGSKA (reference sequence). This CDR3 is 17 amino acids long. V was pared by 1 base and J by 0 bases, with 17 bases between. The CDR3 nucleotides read TGCAGTGCTAGAGTCCTTTTTGGGGCTACTAGCACAGATACGCAGTATTTT. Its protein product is CSARVLFGATSTDTQYF.

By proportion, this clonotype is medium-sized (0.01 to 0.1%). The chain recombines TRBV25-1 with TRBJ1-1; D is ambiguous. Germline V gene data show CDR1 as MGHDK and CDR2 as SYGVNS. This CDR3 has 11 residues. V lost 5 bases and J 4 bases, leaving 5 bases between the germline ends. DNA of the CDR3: TGTGCCAGCAGTCCCAGCACTGAAGCTTTCTTT. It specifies CASSPSTEAFF.

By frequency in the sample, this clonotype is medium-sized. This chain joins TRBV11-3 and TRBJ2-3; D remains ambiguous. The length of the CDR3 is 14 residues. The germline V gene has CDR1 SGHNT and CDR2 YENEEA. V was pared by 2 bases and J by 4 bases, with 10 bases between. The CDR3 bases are TGTGCCAGCAGCTTATCTCTTCGGGCAGATACGCAGTATTTT. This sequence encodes CASSLSLRADTQYF.